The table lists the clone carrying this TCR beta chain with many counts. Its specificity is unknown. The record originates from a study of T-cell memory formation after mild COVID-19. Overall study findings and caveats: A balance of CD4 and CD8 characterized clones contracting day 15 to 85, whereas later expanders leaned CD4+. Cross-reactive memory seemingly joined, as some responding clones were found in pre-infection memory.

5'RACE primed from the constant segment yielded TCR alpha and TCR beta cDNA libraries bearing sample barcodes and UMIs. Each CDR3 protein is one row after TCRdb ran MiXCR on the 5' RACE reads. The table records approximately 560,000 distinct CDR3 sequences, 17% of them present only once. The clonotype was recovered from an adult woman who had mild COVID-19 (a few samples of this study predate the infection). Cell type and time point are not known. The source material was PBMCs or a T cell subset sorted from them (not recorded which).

The CDR3 loop is CASSFTLDSSYEQYF. In nucleotides, the CDR3 is TGTGCCAGCAGCTTTACCCTAGATAGCTCCTACGAGCAGTACTTC. The chain joins TRBV5-5 to TRBJ2-7; D not resolved. V was pared by 2 bases and J by 0 bases, with 12 bases between. Germline CDR1 SGHKS, CDR2 YYEKEE (reference sequence). The CDR3 loop spans 15 amino acids.